The text below deals with one TCR beta chain. What it recognizes is unknown. These data belong to a study of OX40 agonist ivuxolimab in advanced cancers. Study context: Intravenous ivuxolimab was administered to patients every 2 weeks at 0.01 to 10 mg/kg. Antecedent anti-PD-1, anti-PD-L1 or anti-CTLA-4 therapy was permissible, with roughly 36% having received some. Study-wide results and caveats: Expanded clones belonging to CD8+ T cells outnumbered, on average, those of CD4+. At 0.1 to 3.0 mg/kg and by week 6, clonal expansion occurred in CD4+ and CD8+ blood T cells.

The CDR3 runs 13 residues. Trimming at V came to 6 bases and at J to 1 base, leaving 3 bases not matched to a gene. CDR1 is MNHEY, CDR2 SVGAGI, per germline. Measured with immunoSEQ multiplex PCR; TCRdb has only the in-frame clones, and not every one. The sample contains around 20,000 clones, around four fifths of which appear only once. The sample was CD4+ or CD8+ T cells sorted from blood, taken in a trial of the OX40 agonist ivuxolimab. The chain links TRBV6-5 to TRBJ2-7, with 7 positions matching TRBD1. This sequence was found in an adult with an advanced solid tumor such as melanoma, head and neck, liver or kidney cancer. This CDR3 reads CASRRQGSYEQYF. The CDR3 DNA sequence: TGTGCCAGCAGAAGACAGGGATCCTACGAGCAGTACTTC.